The 14 T cell receptor beta chains given below trace back to one sample, sequenced in a study of CD8+ T cells in alopecia areata. TCR sequencing used cDNA made by reverse transcription of extracted RNA. The data were produced by immunoSEQ multiplex PCR, yet TCRdb's version contains in-frame clones alone and is incomplete. The sample lists 200,000 or so clones, roughly 60% seen once, with under 7% in the top ten. Noted treatment: oral pan-JAK inhibitor, 5-10 mg twice daily. The sample in question was CD4+ T cells sorted from blood, obtained at week 24, from a patient treated with tofacitinib. Source of these receptors: a human donor with alopecia areata.

J is TRBJ2-3 and V is TRBV4-1; D is unclear. Germline CDR1 MGHRA, CDR2 YSYEKL. The CDR3 runs to 15 residues. V lost 2 bases and J 4 bases, leaving 13 bases between the germline ends. DNA of the CDR3: TGCGCCAGCAGCCAACCTGCTGGGAAGGCAGATACGCAGTATTTT. Protein: CASSQPAGKADTQYF.

This clone was picked up a small number of times. The same CDR3 arises from other DNA sequences in this sample as well. The V call is TRBV7-2, the J call TRBJ2-5; the D is unclear. This CDR3 is 13 amino acids long. V lost 2 bases and J lost 3, with 7 bases in between. Germline V gene lookup returns CDR1 SGHTA and CDR2 FQGNSA. CDR3 DNA sequence: TGTGCCAGCAGCTTATCCCGAGAAGAGACCCAGTACTTC. Its translation: CASSLSREETQYF. Combining the CDR3 with reference TRBV7-2 and TRBJ2-5 gives the whole variable domain GAGVSQSPSNKVTEKGKDVELRCDPISGHTALYWYRQSLGQGLEFLIYFQGNSAPDKSGLPSDRFSAERTGGSVSTLTIQRTQQEDSAVYLCASSLSREETQYFGPGTRLLVL.

The V call is TRBV9, the J call TRBJ2-1, with D tentatively TRBD2 (5 bases). V dropped 2 bases and J dropped 8 bases, with 11 bases sitting between them. CDR3 size: 13 residues. Germline V gene lookup returns CDR1 SGDLS and CDR2 YYNGEE. CDR3 amino acids: CASSVRGYDEQFF. CDR3 bases: TGTGCCAGCAGCGTTCGGGGTTACGATGAGCAGTTCTTC.

The genes are TRBV18 and TRBJ1-5; 9 bases align to TRBD1. The CDR3 loop spans 13 amino acids. The ends lost 4 bases at V and 5 bases at J; junction bases unmatched: 0. Looked up from germline, CDR1 is KGHSH and CDR2 is LQKENI. CDR3 coding DNA: TGTGCCAGCTCACGGACAGGGGATCAGCCCCAGCATTTT. Translation gives CASSRTGDQPQHF.

This clone was counted many times. The V and J genes are TRBV7-2 and TRBJ1-1, with D perhaps matching TRBD1 (6 bases). This CDR3 has 13 amino acids. V lost 5 bases to trimming and J lost 8 bases, with 15 bases between them. Germline V lookup: CDR1 SGHTA, CDR2 FQGNSA. The CDR3 is CASSLNRAREAFF. Written as DNA, the CDR3 is TGTGCCAGCAGCCTAAACAGGGCCCGCGAAGCTTTCTTT.

The rearrangement joins TRBV7-2 to TRBJ1-6, with 8 bases aligning to TRBD1. The CDR3 is 15 residues long. The germline V gene encodes CDR1 SGHTA and CDR2 FQGNSA. V lost 5 bases, J lost 10 bases, and 10 bases stayed unmatched. The CDR3 protein is CASSGGQDLFSPLHF. DNA of the CDR3: TGTGCCAGCAGCGGGGGACAGGACCTTTTCTCACCCCTCCACTTT.

The table lists this clone with a few counts. The genes are TRBV27 and TRBJ2-6; 8 nucleotides line up with TRBD2. V lost 5 bases, J lost 0 bases, and 3 bases stayed unmatched. CDR1 is MNHEY, CDR2 SMNVEV, per germline (reference sequence). The CDR3 spans 16 residues. The CDR3 bases are TGTGCCAGCAGTCGGGGGGGCATCTCTGGGGCCAACGTCCTGACTTTC. Its translation is CASSRGGISGANVLTF. Drawing the rest from reference TRBV27 and TRBJ2-6, the complete variable domain is EAQVTQNPRYLITVTGKKLTVTCSQNMNHEYMSWYRQDPGLGLRQIYYSMNVEVTDKGDVPEGYKVSRKEKRNFPLILESPSPNQTSLYFCASSRGGISGANVLTFGAGSRLTVL.

The chain carries TRBV7-2 and TRBJ2-7; the D is unclear. Germline CDR1 SGHTA, CDR2 FQGNSA. V was pared by 1 base and J by 2 bases, with 15 bases between. CDR3 length: 16 amino acids. CDR3 loop: CASSLDHGVSTYEQYF. The CDR3 DNA reads as TGTGCCAGCAGCTTAGATCATGGCGTCTCCACCTACGAGCAGTACTTC. Full variable domain (remainder filled in from reference TRBV7-2 and TRBJ2-7): GAGVSQSPSNKVTEKGKDVELRCDPISGHTALYWYRQSLGQGLEFLIYFQGNSAPDKSGLPSDRFSAERTGGSVSTLTIQRTQQEDSAVYLCASSLDHGVSTYEQYFGPGTRLTVT.

The chain joins TRBV29-1 to TRBJ2-5; D not resolved. The tail of the sequence fits TRBJ2-7 better, so the J call may be wrong. Germline V CDR1 and CDR2: SQVTM, ANQGSEA. The CDR3 is made up of 13 amino acids. CDR3 region: CSVEGLGNYEQYF. CDR3 bases: TGCAGCGTTGAAGGTCTCGGAAACTACGAGCAGTACTTC.

V usage is TRBV5-6 and J usage is TRBJ1-2; no firm D call. V was clipped by 2 bases and J by 0 bases, with 11 bases between them. This CDR3 has 15 amino acids. Germline CDR1 SGHDT, CDR2 YYEEEE. In nucleotides, the CDR3 is TGTGCCAGCAGCTTTCCAGGAGCGACTAACTATGGCTACACCTTC. Translated: CASSFPGATNYGYTF.

The chain links TRBV2 to TRBJ2-7; unclear D gene. Trimming removed 4 bases from V and 6 bases from J, with 13 bases in between. Germline V gene lookup returns CDR1 SNHLY and CDR2 FYNNEI. The CDR3 loop spans 13 amino acids. In nucleotides, the CDR3 is TGTGCCAGCAGTGTCATCGCGAGAGGCGAGCAGTACTTC. Residues: CASSVIARGEQYF.

The sample holds many counts of this clone. The rearrangement links TRBV4-3 to TRBJ2-5, with TRBD1 identical over 9 bases. Germline V gene data show CDR1 as LGHNA and CDR2 as YSLEER. V lost 0 bases, J lost 7 bases, and 12 bases stayed unmatched. This CDR3 has 17 amino acids. The CDR3 DNA follows: TGCGCCAGCAGCCAAGATCGGGACAGGGATGGTTGGAGGACCCAGTACTTC. This gives the protein CASSQDRDRDGWRTQYF.

This clone came up once. V is TRBV10-3 and J is TRBJ2-3, with TRBD2 matching over 12 bases. There are 14 residues in the CDR3. From germline, CDR1 is ENHRY and CDR2 SYGVKD. V dropped 5 bases and J dropped 6; count of bases not matched to a gene: 3. CDR3 DNA sequence: TGTGCCATCAGTCCCGGGACTAGCGGGGATACGCAGTATTTT. This translates into CAISPGTSGDTQYF.

The chain joins TRBV7-2 to TRBJ1-2; the D gene is possibly TRBD1 (5 bases). The CDR3 consists of 14 residues. With 7 bases removed from V and 5 bases from J, the gap between germline ends came to 17 bases. CDR1 is SGHTA and CDR2 is FQGNSA in the germline V gene. CDR3 protein: CASNSPGGQYGYTF. Here the CDR3 DNA reads TGTGCCAGCAATAGTCCGGGGGGTCAGTATGGCTACACCTTC. Full variable domain (outside the CDR3, taken from reference TRBV7-2 and TRBJ1-2): GAGVSQSPSNKVTEKGKDVELRCDPISGHTALYWYRQSLGQGLEFLIYFQGNSAPDKSGLPSDRFSAERTGGSVSTLTIQRTQQEDSAVYLCASNSPGGQYGYTFGSGTRLTVV.